This TCR beta chain was captured in a study of technical replicates of blood from a handful of donors. Measured with immunoSEQ multiplex PCR; TCRdb has only the in-frame clones, and not every one. The sample gives about 79,000 clones, approximately 92% of which show up once; about 0.4% is in the top ten. V lost 2 bases and J lost 8, with 17 bases in between. This CDR3 is 16 amino acids long. Germline V gene data show CDR1 as SGHRS and CDR2 as YFSETQ. The chain carries TRBV5-1 and TRBJ2-6; D call uncertain. Sequenced input: T cells isolated from PBMCs. The TCR sequence derives from a human donor in good health. Some clones in this sample may be carry-over from other donors' samples. CDR3 amino acids: CASSFRQPERSNVLTF. CDR3 in DNA: TGCGCCAGCAGCTTTAGACAACCTGAACGGTCCAACGTCCTGACTTTC.